This T cell receptor beta chain was sequenced during a study of technical replicates of blood from a handful of donors. CDR3 length: 18 amino acids. Trimming took 3 bases from V and 4 from J; bases not matched to a gene: 8. The germline V gene has CDR1 KGHSH and CDR2 LQKENI. The protocol was immunoSEQ multiplex PCR, while the TCRdb copy is restricted to in-frame clones and leaves out a portion. The sample lists roughly 60,000 clones; 90% to 95% were seen once. Input material: PBMCs. The receptor's source is a human donor in good health. Some clones in this sample may be carry-over from other donors' samples. The rearrangement joins TRBV18 to TRBJ2-1, with 14 positions matching TRBD2. This CDR3 is CASSPGLAGDPPYNEQFF. CDR3 bases: TGTGCCAGCTCACCGGGACTAGCGGGGGACCCCCCATACAATGAGCAGTTCTTC.